This T cell receptor beta chain is from a study of T-cell memory formation after mild COVID-19. Looking at the study overall: TCR clusters were mostly confined to one donor each. Study conclusions and caveats: CD4+ clones that contracted lay mainly in CM and EM; CD8+ ones lay in EMRA. The authors did not confirm SARS-CoV-2 specificity of second-wave clones peaking day 37.

The V and J ends lost 7 bases and 2 bases, in that order; junction bases with no gene match: 7. Germline V gene data show CDR1 as MNHEY and CDR2 as SVGEGT. The CDR3 covers 14 residues. One entry per CDR3 protein results from TCRdb running MiXCR on the 5' RACE reads. The table has 190,000 or so distinct CDR3 sequences, roughly 10% seen once. The sample holds many counts of this clonotype. What it recognizes is unknown. The rearrangement uses TRBV6-2 or TRBV6-3 and TRBJ1-2, with 7 bases lining up with TRBD1. The sequence was collected from a man aged 18 to 30 who had mild COVID-19 (a few samples of this study predate the infection). Cell type and time point are not known. Sequenced: PBMCs or a T cell subset sorted from them (not recorded which). The CDR3 sequence: CASTEPRGNYGYTF. The CDR3 DNA reads as TGTGCCAGCACCGAACCCAGGGGGAACTATGGCTACACCTTC.